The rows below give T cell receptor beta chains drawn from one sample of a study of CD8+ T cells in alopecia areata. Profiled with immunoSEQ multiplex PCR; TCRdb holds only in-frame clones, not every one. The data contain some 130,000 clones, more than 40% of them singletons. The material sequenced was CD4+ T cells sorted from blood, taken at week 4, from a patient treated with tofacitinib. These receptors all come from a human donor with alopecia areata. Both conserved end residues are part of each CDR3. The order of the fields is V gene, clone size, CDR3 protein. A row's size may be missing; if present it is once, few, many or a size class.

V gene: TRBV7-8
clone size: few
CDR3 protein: CASRPRAKLTYEQYF

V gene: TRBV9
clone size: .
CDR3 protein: CASSALYNEQFF

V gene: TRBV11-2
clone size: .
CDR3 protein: CASSLRVEQFF

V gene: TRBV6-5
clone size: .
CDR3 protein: CASRLDPRAGNEQFF

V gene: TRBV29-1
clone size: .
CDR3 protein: CSVSGGTGNQPQHF

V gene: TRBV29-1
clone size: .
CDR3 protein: CSVEKQMNTEAFF

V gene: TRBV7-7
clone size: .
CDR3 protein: CASSCDRAGQPQHF

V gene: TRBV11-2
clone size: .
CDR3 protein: CASRRLAGEYTQYF

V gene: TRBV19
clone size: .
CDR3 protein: CASSMGGNQPQHF

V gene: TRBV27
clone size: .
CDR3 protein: CASTRGASGANVLTF

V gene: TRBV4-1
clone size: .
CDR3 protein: CASSQVSGRRDNEQFF

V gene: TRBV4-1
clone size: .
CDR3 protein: CASSQPKRGYNEQFF

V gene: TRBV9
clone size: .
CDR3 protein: CASSAPGRSSGANVLTF

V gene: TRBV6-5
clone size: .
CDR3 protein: CASSYAGGQPQHF

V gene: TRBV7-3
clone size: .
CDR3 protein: CASSPAGGASTDTQYF

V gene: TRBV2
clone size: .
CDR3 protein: CASSEAETQYF

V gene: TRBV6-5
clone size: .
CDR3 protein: CASSLGRNYGYTF

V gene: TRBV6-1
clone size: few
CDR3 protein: CASRPGTGWNQPQHF

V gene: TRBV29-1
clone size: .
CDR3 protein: CSAGHQSGAVDTQYF

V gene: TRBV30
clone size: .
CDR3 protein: CAWSDIYGYTF

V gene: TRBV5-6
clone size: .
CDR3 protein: CASSLVTDTQYF

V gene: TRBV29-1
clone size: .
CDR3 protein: CSVDRGNTEAFF

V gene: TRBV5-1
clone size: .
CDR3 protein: CASSLGGPDSGTEAFF

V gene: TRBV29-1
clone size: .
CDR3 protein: CSVEDRAGGQSEQYF

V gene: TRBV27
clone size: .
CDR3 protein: CASTGGGNEQFF

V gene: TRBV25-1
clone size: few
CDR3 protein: CASSDTWDSFPNEQFF

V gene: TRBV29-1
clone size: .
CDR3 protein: CSVGSGANVLTF

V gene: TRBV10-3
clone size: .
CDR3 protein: CAISEASGGKYEQYF

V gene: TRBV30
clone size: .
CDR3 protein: CAWSGGRGYNEQFF

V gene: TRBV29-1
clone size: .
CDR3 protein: CTLSRARVGGYTF

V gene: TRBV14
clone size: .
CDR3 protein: CASSQDYAGGFQYF

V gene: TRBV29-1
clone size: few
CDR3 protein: CSVPGHEANYGYTF

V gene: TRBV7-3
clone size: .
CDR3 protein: CASSPSGGVNTGELFF

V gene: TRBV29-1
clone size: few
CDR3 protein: CSVQDRGLYGYTF

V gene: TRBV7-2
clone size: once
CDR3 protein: CASSNRRTGVFF

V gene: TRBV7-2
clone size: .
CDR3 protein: CASSPRGGLNPYNEQFF

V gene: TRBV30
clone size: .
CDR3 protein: CAWVPSFTGELFF

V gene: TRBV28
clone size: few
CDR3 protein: CASSLRGYTKNIQYF

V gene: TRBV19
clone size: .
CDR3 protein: CASSIATGVLETQYF

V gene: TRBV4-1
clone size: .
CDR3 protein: CASSQPLAGDNEQFF

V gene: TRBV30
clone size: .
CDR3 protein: CAWSKQGSTEAFF

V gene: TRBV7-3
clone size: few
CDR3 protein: CASSLFDRVVYNEQFF

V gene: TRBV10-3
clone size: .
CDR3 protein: CAISDRETQYF

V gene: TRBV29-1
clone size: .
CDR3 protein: CSANNRGNEQFF

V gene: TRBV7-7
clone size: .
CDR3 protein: CASSLGREGSGEQFF

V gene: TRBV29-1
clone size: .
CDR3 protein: CSVGTSGGGTDTQYF

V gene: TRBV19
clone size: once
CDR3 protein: CASSIWGTGRNQPQHF

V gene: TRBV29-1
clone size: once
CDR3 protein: CSVEGTGGYLGYGYTF

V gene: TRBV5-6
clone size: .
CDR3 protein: CASSDIGGGGGGYGYTF

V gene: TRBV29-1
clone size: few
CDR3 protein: CSVAGLGSGISDTQYF